This T cell receptor beta chain was profiled in a study of T cell responses to AZD1222 COVID-19 vaccine. Study-level results: Two doses of AZD1222 preceded a rise in Spike-specific TCR breadth and depth. Donors skewed white British and female; clonal diversity was possibly underestimated. Of spike-specific TCRs, nearly half reportedly target regions left unmutated in variants.

Pooled in the analysis were second doses at about 4 or about 12 weeks. Germline loops: CDR1 KGHSH, CDR2 LQKENI. Deletions cut 0 bases from V and 5 bases from J, with 7 bases between. The CDR3 extends over 13 amino acids. A word on this clone: Its cognate antigen is unknown.

The protocol was immunoSEQ multiplex PCR, while the TCRdb copy is restricted to in-frame clones and leaves out a portion. The sample has tens of thousands of clones; 80% to 90% are singletons. The receptor was derived from an adult who received the AZD1222 COVID-19 vaccine. This specimen consisted of peripheral blood, obtained 28 days after the second AZD1222 dose. The chain employs TRBV18 and TRBJ1-2; no firm D call. The CDR3 bases are TGTGCCAGCTCACCACCGGGCCTTTATGGCTACACCTTC. The encoded protein is CASSPPGLYGYTF. The variable domain in full, completed from reference TRBV18 and TRBJ1-2, reads NAGVMQNPRHLVRRRGQEARLRCSPMKGHSHVYWYRQLPEEGLKFMVYLQKENIIDESGMPKERFSAEFPKEGPSILRIQQVVRGDSAAYFCASSPPGLYGYTFGSGTRLTVV.